This note documents a single TCR beta chain sequence. Its cognate antigen is unknown. The data are from a study of T-cell memory formation after mild COVID-19. Study-level results: For second-wave clones that peaked at day 37, SARS-CoV-2 specificity went unverified. The finding that pre-infection memory included some responding clones suggested that cross-reactive memory joined. Clones that contracted from day 15 to 85 had balanced CD4/CD8; later expanders were CD4+ biased.

CDR1 and CDR2 from the germline V gene are SEHNR and FQNEAQ (reference sequence). The CDR3 sequence is 15 residues long. The ends were cut back, 5 bases at V and 5 bases at J, with 16 bases in the middle. 5'RACE with constant-segment primers built TCRalpha and TCRbeta cDNA libraries with UMIs. TCRdb analysed the 5' RACE reads with MiXCR anew, one entry per CDR3 protein. The sample includes over 350,000 distinct CDR3 sequences, about 17% of them seen just once. Sequencing was carried out using PBMCs or a T cell subset sorted from them (not recorded which). This rearrangement joins TRBV7-9 to TRBJ2-1; D is unclear. The source of this sequence is a young man who had mild COVID-19 (a few samples of this study predate the infection). Cell type and time point are not known. The CDR3 DNA reads as TGTGCCAGCAGCCCCCACATCGTTAAGGACAATGAGCAGTTCTTC. Its translation: CASSPHIVKDNEQFF.